The 14 T cell receptor beta chains given below trace back to one sample, sequenced in a study of cytomegalovirus exposure and HLA in healthy donors. It was with 60 Vbeta and 13 Jbeta primers that the PCR ran. Produced via immunoSEQ multiplex PCR; TCRdb's table is partial and in-frame only. This sample has 110,000 to 150,000 clones, with around 81% found just once. The sequenced material came from PBMCs. Every receptor here comes from a male donor in good health and CMV-seronegative.

The rearrangement joins TRBV5-6 to TRBJ1-1; D unresolved. Germline CDR1 and CDR2: SGHDT and YYEEEE. Trimming removed 2 bases from V and 0 bases from J, with 8 bases in between. CDR3 length: 14 residues. This chain's CDR3 is CASSFGNLNTEAFF. The CDR3 DNA sequence: TGTGCCAGCAGCTTCGGTAATCTGAACACTGAAGCTTTCTTT.

This chain joins TRBV10-3 and TRBJ1-6; 7 bases are a match to TRBD1. With V trimmed by 7 bases and J by 6 bases, 6 bases remained unmatched. In germline, CDR1 is ENHRY, CDR2 SYGVKD. This CDR3 spans 14 amino acids. As DNA, the CDR3 is TGTGCCATCACCGGGACAGTCGGTAATTCACCCCTCCACTTT. Protein sequence: CAITGTVGNSPLHF.

The chain is built from TRBV2 and TRBJ2-7; a weak D match, TRBD1 (5 bases). Looked up from germline, CDR1 is SNHLY and CDR2 is FYNNEI. V lost 8 bases and J 3 bases, leaving 14 bases between the germline ends. CDR3 size: 13 residues. CDR3 bases: TGTGCCAGCCGGACACTGCTCCGCTACGAGCAGTACTTC. Its protein product is CASRTLLRYEQYF.

This chain uses TRBV6-4 with TRBJ2-1; the match to TRBD2 covers 8 bases. Trimming cost V 8 bases and J 2 bases; bases outside gene matches: 8. This CDR3 comprises 15 residues. Germline-derived CDR1 and CDR2 are MRHNA and SNTAGT. The DNA for the CDR3 is TGTGCCAGCTCGCAGACTAGCGATCCCTACAATGAGCAGTTCTTC. Translation gives CASSQTSDPYNEQFF.

V and J are TRBV5-1 and TRBJ1-2, with a weak D call TRBD1 (5 bases). The V end lost 4 bases, the J end lost 0 bases, and 10 bases lay between the germline ends. The CDR3 loop spans 14 amino acids. Germline V gene data show CDR1 as SGHRS and CDR2 as YFSETQ. The CDR3 here is CASSRGTANYGYTF. CDR3 nucleotides: TGCGCCAGCAGCCGCGGGACGGCTAACTATGGCTACACCTTC.

The chain is built from TRBV6-5 and TRBJ1-5; 8 bases are shared with TRBD1. CDR3 length: 14 residues. Germline V CDR1 and CDR2: MNHEY, SVGAGI. Unmatched junction bases numbered 7, after V lost 5 bases and J lost 7 bases. In nucleotides, the CDR3 is TGTGCCAGCAGTCCGGACAGGGCGCGACAGCCCCAGCATTTT. Encoded protein: CASSPDRARQPQHF.

This clone was picked up one time. The chain recombines TRBV27 with TRBJ2-7; 8 bases align to TRBD1. With V trimmed by 5 bases and J by 3 bases, 6 bases remained unmatched. Germline lookup yields CDR1 MNHEY and CDR2 SMNVEV (reference sequence). The CDR3 has 14 amino acids. The CDR3 protein is CASSPDRDHYEQYF. CDR3 DNA sequence: TGTGCCAGCAGTCCGGACAGGGACCACTACGAGCAGTACTTC.

The chain combines TRBV7-9 with TRBJ1-6; 7 positions agree with TRBD1. Trimming removed 4 bases from V and 9 bases from J; junction bases left unmatched: 9. Germline lookup yields CDR1 SEHNR and CDR2 FQNEAQ (reference sequence). The CDR3 has 15 residues. The CDR3 DNA follows: TGTGCCAGCAGCTACCAGAGAGACAGGGCTTCACCCCTCCACTTT. This codes for CASSYQRDRASPLHF.

The CDR3 spells CASSLSGTGPQSGVPQHF. The CDR3 nucleotides read TGCGCCAGCAGCTTGTCAGGGACAGGGCCTCAATCTGGGGTGCCCCAGCATTTT. V is TRBV5-1 and J is TRBJ1-5; TRBD1 agrees at 9 bases. This CDR3 has 18 residues. The germline CDR1 and CDR2 sequences are SGHRS and YFSETQ. Unmatched junction bases numbered 17, after V lost 1 base and J lost 9 bases.

This clone occurred once. This chain uses TRBV19 with TRBJ1-2; no definite D call. Germline CDR1 reads LNHDA; CDR2 reads SQIVND (reference sequence). The CDR3 has 14 amino acids. Between the trimmed V and J ends, which lost 5 bases and 7 bases, there was a span of 17 bases. The CDR3 nucleotides read TGTGCCAGTAGTGGCGAAGGTACTATCGGTGGCTACACCTTC. Encoded protein: CASSGEGTIGGYTF. The variable domain in full, completed from reference TRBV19 and TRBJ1-2, reads DGGITQSPKYLFRKEGQNVTLSCEQNLNHDAMYWYRQDPGQGLRLIYYSQIVNDFQKGDIAEGYSVSREKKESFPLTVTSAQKNPTAFYLCASSGEGTIGGYTFGSGTRLTVV.

This rearrangement joins TRBV7-9 to TRBJ2-7, with a possible D match to TRBD2 (5 bases). V was pared by 7 bases and J by 9 bases, with 13 bases between. The V gene's germline CDR1 is SEHNR and CDR2 FQNEAQ (reference sequence). CDR3 length equals 11 residues. The CDR3 reads CASTNREGQYF. DNA of the CDR3: TGTGCCAGCACCAACCGTGAGGGGCAGTACTTC. Based on the CDR3 plus reference TRBV7-9 and TRBJ2-7, the full variable domain is DTGVSQNPRHKITKRGQNVTFRCDPISEHNRLYWYRQTLGQGPEFLTYFQNEAQLEKSRLLSDRFSAERPKGSFSTLEIQRTEQGDSAMYLCASTNREGQYFGPGTRLTVT.

The rearrangement uses TRBV25-1 and TRBJ2-2; TRBD1 agrees at 8 bases. Germline V lookup: CDR1 MGHDK, CDR2 SYGVNS. V shed 3 bases and J 6 bases; nucleotides not matched to a gene: 12. The CDR3 totals 17 residues. CDR3 in amino acids: CASSDPTRTGKSGELFF. The DNA for the CDR3 is TGTGCCAGCAGTGACCCGACTAGGACAGGGAAATCCGGGGAGCTGTTTTTT. Full variable domain (missing parts from reference TRBV25-1 and TRBJ2-2): EADIYQTPRYLVIGTGKKITLECSQTMGHDKMYWYQQDPGMELHLIHYSYGVNSTEKGDLSSESTVSRIRTEHFPLTLESARPSHTSQYLCASSDPTRTGKSGELFFGEGSRLTVL.

CDR3 protein: CASSFWGGQETQYF. CDR3 bases: TGCGCCAGCAGCTTCTGGGGAGGGCAAGAGACCCAGTACTTC. The chain recombines TRBV5-1 with TRBJ2-5, with 7 positions matching TRBD2. The germline V gene has CDR1 SGHRS and CDR2 YFSETQ. The V and J ends lost 2 bases and 2 bases, in that order; junction bases with no gene match: 3. The CDR3 totals 14 residues.

The chain recombines TRBV4-3 with TRBJ2-5; 14 bases map to TRBD2. There are 18 residues in the CDR3. V gave up 3 bases and J gave up 5 bases; unmatched junction bases: 11. Per germline, CDR1 LGHNA and CDR2 YSLEER. The CDR3 loop is CASSQGTSGGRDGETQYF. The CDR3 DNA reads TGCGCCAGCAGCCAGGGGACTAGCGGGGGACGGGATGGGGAGACCCAGTACTTC.